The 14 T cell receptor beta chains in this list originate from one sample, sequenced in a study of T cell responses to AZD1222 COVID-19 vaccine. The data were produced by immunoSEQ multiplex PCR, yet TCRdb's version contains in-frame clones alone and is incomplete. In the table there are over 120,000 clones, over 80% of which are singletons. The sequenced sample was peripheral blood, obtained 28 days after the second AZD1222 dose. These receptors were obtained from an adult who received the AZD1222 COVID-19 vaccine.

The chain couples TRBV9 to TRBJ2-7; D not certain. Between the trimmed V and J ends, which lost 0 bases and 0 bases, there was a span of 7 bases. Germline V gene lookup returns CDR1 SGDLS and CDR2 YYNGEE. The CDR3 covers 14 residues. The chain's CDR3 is CASSVDGLSYEQYF. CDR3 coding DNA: TGTGCCAGCAGCGTAGATGGCCTCTCCTACGAGCAGTACTTC.

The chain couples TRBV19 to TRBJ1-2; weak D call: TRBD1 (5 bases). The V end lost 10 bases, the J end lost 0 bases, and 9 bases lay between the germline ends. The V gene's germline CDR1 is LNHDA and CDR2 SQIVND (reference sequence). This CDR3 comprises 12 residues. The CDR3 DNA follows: TGTGCCACCGAACAGGCTAACTATGGCTACACCTTC. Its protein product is CATEQANYGYTF.

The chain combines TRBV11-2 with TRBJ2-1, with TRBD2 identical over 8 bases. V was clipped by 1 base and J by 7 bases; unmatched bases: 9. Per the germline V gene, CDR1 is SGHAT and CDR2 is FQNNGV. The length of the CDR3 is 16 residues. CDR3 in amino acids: CASSLGAGVDGNEQFF. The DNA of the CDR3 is TGTGCCAGCAGCTTAGGAGCGGGAGTTGACGGGAATGAGCAGTTCTTC.

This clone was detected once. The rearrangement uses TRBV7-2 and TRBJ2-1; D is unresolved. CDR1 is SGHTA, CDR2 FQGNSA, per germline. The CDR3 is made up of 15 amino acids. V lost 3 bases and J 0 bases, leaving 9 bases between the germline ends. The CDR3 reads CASSFSRSSYNEQFF. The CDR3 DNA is TGTGCCAGCAGCTTCTCCCGCAGCTCCTACAATGAGCAGTTCTTC.

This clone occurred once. CDR3 nucleotides: TGCGCCAGCAGCTTGGCGGTTGGACTAGCGGGAGGATACGAGCAGTACTTC. Its translation: CASSLAVGLAGGYEQYF. V and J are TRBV5-1 and TRBJ2-7; TRBD2 aligns across 14 bases. Germline V gene lookup returns CDR1 SGHRS and CDR2 YFSETQ. Trimming at V came to 0 bases and at J to 4 bases, leaving 6 bases not matched to a gene. The CDR3 sequence is 17 residues long.

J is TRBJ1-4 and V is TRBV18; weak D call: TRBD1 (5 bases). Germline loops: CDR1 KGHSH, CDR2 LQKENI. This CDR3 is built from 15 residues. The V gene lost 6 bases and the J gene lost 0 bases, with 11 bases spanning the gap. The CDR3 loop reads CASSVQGTTNEKLFF. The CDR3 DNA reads TGTGCCAGCTCTGTTCAGGGAACAACTAATGAAAAACTGTTTTTT.

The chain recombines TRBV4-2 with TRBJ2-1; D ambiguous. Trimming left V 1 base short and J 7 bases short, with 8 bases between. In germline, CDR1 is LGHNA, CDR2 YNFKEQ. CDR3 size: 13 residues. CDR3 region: CASSQAEANEQFF. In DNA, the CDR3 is TGTGCCAGCAGCCAAGCAGAAGCGAATGAGCAGTTCTTC.

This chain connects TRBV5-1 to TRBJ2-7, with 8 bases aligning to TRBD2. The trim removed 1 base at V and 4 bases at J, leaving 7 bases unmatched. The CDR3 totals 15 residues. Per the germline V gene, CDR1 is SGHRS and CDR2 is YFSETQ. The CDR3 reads CASSLLAGYSYEQYF. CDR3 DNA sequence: TGCGCCAGCAGCTTGTTAGCGGGATATTCTTACGAGCAGTACTTC. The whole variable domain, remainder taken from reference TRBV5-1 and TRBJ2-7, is KAGVTQTPRYLIKTRGQQVTLSCSPISGHRSVSWYQQTPGQGLQFLFEYFSETQRNKGNFPGRFSGRQFSNSRSEMNVSTLELGDSALYLCASSLLAGYSYEQYFGPGTRLTVT.

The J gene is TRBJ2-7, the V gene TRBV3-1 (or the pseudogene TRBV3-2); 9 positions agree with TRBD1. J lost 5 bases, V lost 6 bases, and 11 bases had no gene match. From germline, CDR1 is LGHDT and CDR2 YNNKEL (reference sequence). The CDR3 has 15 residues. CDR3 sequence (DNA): TGTGCCAGCAGTCCCCTCGGGACAGGGAGTGACGAGCAGTACTTC. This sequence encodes CASSPLGTGSDEQYF.

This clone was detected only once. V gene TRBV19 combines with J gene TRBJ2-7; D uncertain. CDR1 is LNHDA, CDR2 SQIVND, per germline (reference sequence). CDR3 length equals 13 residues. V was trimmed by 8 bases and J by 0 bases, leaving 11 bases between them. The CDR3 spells CASSNYSSYEQYF. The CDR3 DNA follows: TGTGCCAGTTCGAACTACAGCTCCTACGAGCAGTACTTC.

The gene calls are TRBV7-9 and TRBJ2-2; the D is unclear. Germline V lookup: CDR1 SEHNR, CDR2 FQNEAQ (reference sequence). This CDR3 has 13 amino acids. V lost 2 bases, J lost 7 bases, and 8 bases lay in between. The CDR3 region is CASSLFGDGELFF. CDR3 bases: TGTGCCAGCAGCTTATTTGGCGACGGGGAGCTGTTTTTT.

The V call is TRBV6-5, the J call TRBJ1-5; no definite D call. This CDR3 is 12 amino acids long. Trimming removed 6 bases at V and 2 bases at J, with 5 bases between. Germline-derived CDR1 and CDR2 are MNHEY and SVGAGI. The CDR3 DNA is TGTGCCAGCAGGACGGGCAATCAGCCCCAGCATTTT. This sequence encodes CASRTGNQPQHF.

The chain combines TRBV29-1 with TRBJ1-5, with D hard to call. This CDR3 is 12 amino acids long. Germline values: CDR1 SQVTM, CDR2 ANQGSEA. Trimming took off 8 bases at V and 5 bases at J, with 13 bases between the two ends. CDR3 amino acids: CSTKEADQPQHF. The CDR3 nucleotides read TGCAGCACAAAAGAGGCGGATCAGCCCCAGCATTTT.

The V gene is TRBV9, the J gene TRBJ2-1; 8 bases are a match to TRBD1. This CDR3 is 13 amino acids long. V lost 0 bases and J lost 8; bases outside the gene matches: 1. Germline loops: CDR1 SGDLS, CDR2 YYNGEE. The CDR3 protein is CASSVGQGYEQFF. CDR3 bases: TGTGCCAGCAGCGTAGGACAGGGGTATGAGCAGTTCTTC. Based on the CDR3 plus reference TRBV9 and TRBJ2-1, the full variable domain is DSGVTQTPKHLITATGQRVTLRCSPRSGDLSVYWYQQSLDQGLQFLIQYYNGEERAKGNILERFSAQQFPDLHSELNLSSLELGDSALYFCASSVGQGYEQFFGPGTRLTVL.